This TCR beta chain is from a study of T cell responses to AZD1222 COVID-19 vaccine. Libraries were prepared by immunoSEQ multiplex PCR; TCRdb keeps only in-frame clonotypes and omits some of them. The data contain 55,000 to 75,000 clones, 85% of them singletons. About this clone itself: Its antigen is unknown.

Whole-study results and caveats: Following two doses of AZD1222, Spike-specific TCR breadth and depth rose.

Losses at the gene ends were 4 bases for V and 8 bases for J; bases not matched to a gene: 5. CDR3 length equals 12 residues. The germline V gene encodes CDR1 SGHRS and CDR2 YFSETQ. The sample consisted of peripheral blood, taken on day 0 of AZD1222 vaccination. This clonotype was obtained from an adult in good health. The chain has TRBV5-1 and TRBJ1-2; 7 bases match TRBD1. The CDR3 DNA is TGCGCCAGCAGCGGGCAGGGGGAAGGCTACACCTTC. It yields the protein CASSGQGEGYTF. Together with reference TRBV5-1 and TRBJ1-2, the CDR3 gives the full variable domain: KAGVTQTPRYLIKTRGQQVTLSCSPISGHRSVSWYQQTPGQGLQFLFEYFSETQRNKGNFPGRFSGRQFSNSRSEMNVSTLELGDSALYLCASSGQGEGYTFGSGTRLTVV.